This TCR beta chain is drawn from a study of long-term antiretroviral therapy in people with HIV. Survey-level immunoSEQ v3.0 assays were run. Sequencing aimed to cover about 40,000-55,000 T-cell genomes per sample. Here immunoSEQ multiplex PCR was the method, and the copy in TCRdb shows in-frame clones only, minus some. The sample holds 25,000 to 35,000 clones, around 93% seen once. The TCR originated in a man aged 50-60 years with HIV. The input for sequencing was unsorted PBMCs, taken 5.3 years after starting antiretroviral therapy.

The CDR3 region is CASSRLSGTGGDQPQHF. CDR3 sequence (DNA): TGTGCCAGCAGTAGACTCTCCGGGACAGGGGGAGATCAGCCCCAGCATTTT. This chain joins TRBV27 and TRBJ1-5; 11 bases match TRBD1. Germline trimming cut 5 bases from V and 5 bases from J; bases unmatched to any gene: 11. This CDR3 has 17 residues. From germline, CDR1 is MNHEY and CDR2 SMNVEV (reference sequence).